What follows are 24 T cell receptor beta chains derived from one specimen sequenced in a study of early stage breast cancer tumors. Assay: immunoSEQ multiplex PCR; the TCRdb copy retains only in-frame clones and omits some. The sample holds approximately 6,500 clones, 50% to 75% seen once. Sequencing was done on a sample of normal breast tissue next to the tumor. All receptors derive from a person in their fifties with breast cancer.

The V call is TRBV14, the J call TRBJ1-2; TRBD1 matches at 7 bases. The trim removed 0 bases at V and 7 bases at J, leaving 8 bases unmatched. This CDR3 is 15 amino acids long. CDR1 is SGHDN and CDR2 is FVKESK in the germline V gene. The DNA for the CDR3 is TGTGCCAGCAGCCAAGATGCCGGGACAGCCTTTGGCTACACCTTC. Translated: CASSQDAGTAFGYTF.

The chain employs TRBV4-3 and TRBJ2-3, with a tentative D call TRBD2 (6 bases). Looked up from germline, CDR1 is LGHNA and CDR2 is YSLEER. This CDR3 is built from 15 residues. Trimming cost V 0 bases and J 4 bases, with 11 bases left between them. In DNA form, the CDR3 reads TGCGCCAGCAGCCAAGATCGGGGCGGGGCAGATACGCAGTATTTT. It yields the protein CASSQDRGGADTQYF.

The chain combines TRBV7-3 with TRBJ2-3; no reliable D call. V was pared by 2 bases and J by 7 bases, with 7 bases between. The germline V gene has CDR1 SGHTA and CDR2 FQGTGA. The CDR3 is 12 amino acids. The CDR3 protein is CASSLGSHTQYF. CDR3 nucleotides: TGTGCCAGCAGCTTAGGGTCGCATACGCAGTATTTT.

This chain links TRBV7-2 with TRBJ1-3; D may be TRBD1 (5 bases). Between the trimmed V and J ends, which lost 5 bases and 0 bases, there was a span of 14 bases. CDR1 is SGHTA and CDR2 is FQGNSA in the germline V gene. CDR3 length: 16 amino acids. The CDR3 is CASSPGTLVSGNTIYF. The CDR3 DNA follows: TGTGCCAGCAGCCCAGGGACGTTGGTCTCTGGAAACACCATATATTTT.

The V and J genes are TRBV5-4 and TRBJ1-1; 7 nucleotides align to TRBD1. The junction had 7 bases not matched to a gene; V was cut back by 4 bases and J by 4 bases. The CDR3 covers 14 residues. Germline CDR1 SGHNT, CDR2 YYREEE (reference sequence). The CDR3 nucleotides are TGTGCCAGCAGCAGCAGCAGGGGGAGCACTGAAGCTTTCTTT. Protein sequence: CASSSSRGSTEAFF.

This sequence joins TRBV4-1 and TRBJ2-7; D unclear. Trimming left V 1 base short and J 9 bases short, with 25 bases between. CDR3 length: 17 amino acids. The germline gives CDR1 MGHRA, CDR2 YSYEKL. Here the CDR3 reads CASSQVPTTSSFVRQYF. The CDR3, as DNA: TGCGCCAGCAGCCAAGTTCCCACGACAAGTTCCTTCGTACGGCAGTACTTC.

This chain uses TRBV9 with TRBJ2-1, with 9 nucleotides matching TRBD2. CDR3 length: 15 amino acids. CDR1 and CDR2 (germline): SGDLS, YYNGEE. V shed 1 base and J 8 bases; nucleotides not matched to a gene: 7. The chain's CDR3 is CASSVRIAGAYEQFF. DNA for the CDR3: TGTGCCAGCAGCGTAAGAATAGCGGGAGCCTATGAGCAGTTCTTC.

This rearrangement joins TRBV6-1 to TRBJ2-3; TRBD1 agrees at 9 bases. The CDR3 is 16 residues long. In germline, CDR1 is MNHNS, CDR2 SASEGT. Trimming removed 4 bases from V and 0 bases from J; junction bases left unmatched: 5. For the CDR3, the DNA is TGTGCCAGCAGTGGTCACAGGGGGCCGAGCACAGATACGCAGTATTTT. It encodes CASSGHRGPSTDTQYF.

The chain is built from TRBV27 and TRBJ2-7, with unresolved D. Germline-derived CDR1 and CDR2 are MNHEY and SMNVEV (reference sequence). This CDR3 is built from 13 residues. Trimming shortened V by 4 bases and J by 1 base, and 8 bases separated the two germline ends. In nucleotides, the CDR3 is TGTGCCAGCAGTTACTTACCGTCCTACGAGCAGTACTTC. Encoded protein: CASSYLPSYEQYF.

This clone was observed a few times. The genes are TRBV5-4 and TRBJ2-5; D could derive from TRBD1 or TRBD2 (5 bases each). V lost 0 bases and J lost 7, with 13 bases in between. CDR1 SGHNT and CDR2 YYREEE come from the germline V gene (reference sequence). The CDR3 has 14 residues. Here the CDR3 DNA reads TGTGCCAGCAGCTTGGCCGCTTCTGGGGGGACCCAGTACTTC. It translates to CASSLAASGGTQYF.

The rearrangement links TRBV15 to TRBJ1-4; D uncertain. CDR1 LNHNV and CDR2 YYDKDF come from the germline V gene (reference sequence). The CDR3 runs to 12 residues. V lost 0 bases, J lost 8 bases, and 4 bases lay in between. CDR3 nucleotides: TGTGCCACCAGCAGAGAAGGGGAAAAACTGTTTTTT. It encodes CATSREGEKLFF.

V gene TRBV4-1 combines with J gene TRBJ2-5; 8 bases line up with TRBD2. Germline V gene lookup returns CDR1 MGHRA and CDR2 YSYEKL. The CDR3 is made up of 18 amino acids. With 3 bases clipped from V and 5 bases from J, the junction kept 17 bases outside the gene matches. CDR3 coding DNA: TGCGCCAGCAGCCAGAGTCGCGTCGCGGGGGGATCCGGGGAGACCCAGTACTTC. This encodes CASSQSRVAGGSGETQYF.

The chain has TRBV7-3 and TRBJ2-2, with 7 bases identical to TRBD2. This CDR3 region has 14 residues. V lost 2 bases, J lost 13 bases, and 10 bases stayed unmatched. Per germline, CDR1 SGHTA and CDR2 FQGTGA. The CDR3 nucleotides read TGTGCCAGCAGCTTAGCGGGAGAGGGAGCAAGGCTGTTTTTT. It yields the protein CASSLAGEGARLFF.

The genes are TRBV30 and TRBJ1-1, with D perhaps matching TRBD1 (5 bases). This CDR3 has 13 amino acids. Trimming stripped 4 bases from V and 1 base from J, with 10 bases between. Germline assignment: CDR1 GTSNPN and CDR2 SVGIG (reference sequence). The CDR3 reads CAWTGSRNTEAFF. The CDR3 region has the DNA TGTGCCTGGACAGGGTCCAGGAACACTGAAGCTTTCTTT.

The rearrangement links TRBV27 to TRBJ2-1, with 8 bases matching TRBD2. This CDR3 is 16 amino acids long. Germline assignment: CDR1 MNHEY and CDR2 SMNVEV (reference sequence). The junction had 13 bases not matched to a gene; V was cut back by 5 bases and J by 7 bases. CDR3 region: CASSPYPAGEVNEQFF. For the CDR3, the DNA is TGTGCCAGCAGTCCTTACCCAGCGGGGGAGGTGAATGAGCAGTTCTTC.

The chain has TRBV29-1 and TRBJ1-1; D call uncertain. Deletions cut 7 bases from V and 1 base from J, with 10 bases between. The CDR3 contains 12 residues. Germline V gene data show CDR1 as SQVTM and CDR2 as ANQGSEA. This CDR3 reads CSGGLQNTEAFF. CDR3 DNA sequence: TGCAGCGGTGGACTACAGAACACTGAAGCTTTCTTT. Looking up the rest from reference TRBV29-1 and TRBJ1-1 gives the full variable domain: SAVISQKPSRDICQRGTSLTIQCQVDSQVTMMFWYRQQPGQSLTLIATANQGSEATYESGFVIDKFPISRPNLTFSTLTVSNMSPEDSSIYLCSGGLQNTEAFFGQGTRLTVV.

This clone was seen only a few times. V and J are TRBV7-9 and TRBJ2-7; 8 nucleotides align to TRBD2. V trimming: 4 bases; J trimming: 0 bases; junction bases outside the gene matches: 5. The germline gives CDR1 SEHNR, CDR2 FQNEAQ (reference sequence). The CDR3 covers 15 residues. Here the CDR3 DNA reads TGTGCCAGCAGCTACCTTCGGGGGGGCTCCTACGAGCAGTACTTC. Its translation: CASSYLRGGSYEQYF.

J is TRBJ1-1 and V is TRBV23-1; the match to TRBD1 covers 7 bases. TRBV23-1 is labeled an ORF, and its function is uncertain. There are 15 residues in the CDR3. Unmatched junction bases numbered 14, after V lost 6 bases and J lost 7 bases. The chain's CDR3 is CASSHRRTGESEAFF. CDR3 nucleotide sequence: TGCGCCAGCAGCCACCGAAGAACAGGGGAAAGTGAAGCTTTCTTT.

The V call is TRBV27, the J call TRBJ2-7, with 10 bases lining up with TRBD2. J gave up 2 bases and V 3 bases, and 1 base lay outside the gene matches. CDR1 and CDR2 from the germline V gene are MNHEY and SMNVEV (reference sequence). The CDR3 covers 14 residues. This chain's CDR3 is CASSFLAGAYEQYF. The DNA for the CDR3 is TGTGCCAGCAGTTTTCTAGCGGGAGCCTACGAGCAGTACTTC.

V usage is TRBV18 and J usage is TRBJ1-5; 7 nucleotides align to TRBD1. Germline CDR1 and CDR2: KGHSH and LQKENI. This CDR3 is built from 15 residues. V was pared by 4 bases and J by 1 base, with 4 bases of the junction left unmatched. CDR3 DNA: TGTGCCAGCTCACGCGAGGGACAGAGCAATCAGCCCCAGCATTTT. Translation gives CASSREGQSNQPQHF.

V is TRBV18 and J is TRBJ1-1, with no clear D. The V gene lost 5 bases and the J gene lost 6 bases, with 13 bases spanning the gap. Germline CDR1 is KGHSH and CDR2 is LQKENI. This CDR3 is 13 amino acids long. The CDR3 nucleotides read TGTGCCAGCTCATCCCGGTTGGAGTCTGAAGCTTTCTTT. Residues: CASSSRLESEAFF. Filled out from reference TRBV18 and TRBJ1-1, the complete variable domain reads NAGVMQNPRHLVRRRGQEARLRCSPMKGHSHVYWYRQLPEEGLKFMVYLQKENIIDESGMPKERFSAEFPKEGPSILRIQQVVRGDSAAYFCASSSRLESEAFFGQGTRLTVV.

CDR3 region: CATSWGQGNEKLFF. For the CDR3, the DNA is TGTGCCACCAGCTGGGGACAGGGGAATGAAAAACTGTTTTTT. This chain links TRBV15 with TRBJ1-4; 10 nucleotides agree with TRBD1. V lost 5 bases to trimming and J lost 5 bases; unmatched junction nucleotides: 2. Germline V CDR1 and CDR2: LNHNV, YYDKDF (reference sequence). The CDR3 extends over 14 amino acids.

The chain uses TRBV11-2 and TRBJ2-7; TRBD2 might be the D (6 bases). Trimming left V 2 bases short and J 4 bases short, with 21 bases between. Germline CDR1 is SGHAT and CDR2 is FQNNGV. The CDR3 is 17 residues long. CDR3 sequence: CASSLLPVSGAGYEQYF. The CDR3 DNA sequence: TGTGCCAGCAGCTTACTTCCCGTGTCGGGAGCAGGGTACGAGCAGTACTTC.

The chain couples TRBV5-1 to TRBJ2-3; perhaps TRBD1 as D (6 bases). The length of the CDR3 is 14 residues. The germline CDR1 and CDR2 sequences are SGHRS and YFSETQ. The V end was cut by 5 bases, the J end by 4 bases, with 14 bases between. The CDR3 reads CASSYREEADTQYF. The DNA of the CDR3 is TGCGCCAGCAGTTACAGGGAAGAGGCAGATACGCAGTATTTT.